This T cell receptor (beta chain) was documented in a study of CD8 T cells in ankylosing spondylitis. TCRdb reanalysed the 5' RACE reads using MiXCR and keeps one entry per CDR3 protein. The data hold 650,000 to 800,000 distinct CDR3 sequences, with around 20% observed a single time. General study findings and limits: For ankylosing spondylitis blood, a TCR beta motif of seven to nine highly homologous variants appeared characteristic. Earlier literature documents some of the motif variants in reactive arthritis synovial fluid and blood. Reportedly, disease-linked clones are significantly enriched in ankylosing spondylitis patients' matched synovial fluid.

This clonotype was detected a few times. Its antigen is still unknown. This CDR3 spans 13 amino acids. Trimming removed 9 bases from V and 3 bases from J, with 12 bases in between. The sequence came from a male donor with ankylosing spondylitis. The V and J genes are TRBV12-3 or TRBV12-4 and TRBJ1-5, with no clear D. Sequencing was done on a sample of blood, either unsorted or a sorted T cell fraction (not recorded which). Written as DNA, the CDR3 is TGTGCCAGTCTTGGGAGCCCCAATCAGCCCCAGCATTTT. This translates into CASLGSPNQPQHF.